Described below is a single TCR beta chain sequence and its context. The data derive from a study of blood T cell repertoires in COVID-19. In the study overall: COVID-19 samples from acute and convalescent phases originated in the United States, Italy and Spain.

Individuals aged roughly 18 to 95 years were recruited from about two dozen US areas. The authors' processing: Using reference gene primer amplification, nucleated cell counts were estimated. Profiled with immunoSEQ multiplex PCR; TCRdb holds only in-frame clones, not every one. D and trimming come from the DNA, and the V and J calls and clone size come from that table. Here the sample spans about half a million clones, approximately 86% being singletons. CDR1 is PRHDT, CDR2 FYEKMQ, per germline (reference sequence). This CDR3 contains 14 residues. The ends were cut back, 4 bases at V and 1 base at J, with 10 bases in the middle.

This rearrangement joins TRBV13 to TRBJ1-2; no reliable D call. The receptor's source is a woman in her fifties or sixties who had recovered from COVID-19. Sequenced sample: PBMCs or T cells enriched from blood (not recorded which). The CDR3 coding sequence is TGTGCCAGCAGCTCCCTTGCAGTTAACTATGGCTACACCTTC. Its translation: CASSSLAVNYGYTF.